These 23 T cell receptor beta chains were sequenced from one sample in a study of blood T cells in healthy people across ages. Then a second PCR, running roughly 7 to 11 cycles, was carried out with a sample-barcoded 5' primer and a J-beta primer mix. TCRdb re-called the 5' RACE reads through MiXCR, storing one row per CDR3 protein. The data show about 1.4 million distinct CDR3 sequences, approximately 63% seen once. Sequencing used blood. These receptors all come from a man between 18 and 29 years old in good health.

The V call is TRBV4-3, the J call TRBJ2-2, with 9 nucleotides matching TRBD1. Germline assignment: CDR1 LGHNA and CDR2 YSLEER. There are 16 residues in the CDR3. Trimming took 1 base from V and 8 from J; bases not matched to a gene: 8. The CDR3 loop is CASSQAIHRGLGELFF. DNA of the CDR3: TGCGCCAGCAGCCAAGCGATCCACAGGGGGCTAGGGGAGCTGTTTTTT.

This clonotype was detected only a few times. CDR3 sequence: CASSKGSGINEQFF. The CDR3 DNA follows: TGCGCCAGCAGCAAGGGAAGCGGGATTAATGAGCAGTTCTTC. V usage is TRBV4-1 and J usage is TRBJ2-1, with TRBD2 matching over 7 bases. The trim removed 5 bases at V and 7 bases at J, leaving 8 bases unmatched. The CDR3 has 14 amino acids. The germline CDR1 and CDR2 sequences are MGHRA and YSYEKL.

This clonotype was observed a handful of times. J is TRBJ1-4 and V is TRBV29-1, with D hard to call. The CDR3 runs 13 residues. The germline V gene has CDR1 SQVTM and CDR2 ANQGSEA. V dropped 4 bases and J dropped 0 bases, with 6 bases sitting between them. CDR3: CSVVQTTNEKLFF. CDR3 nucleotides: TGCAGCGTTGTACAGACAACTAATGAAAAACTGTTTTTT.

The V and J genes are TRBV3-1 and TRBJ2-7; TRBD2 agrees at 11 bases. The CDR3 consists of 14 residues. The V and J ends lost 1 base and 9 bases, in that order; junction bases with no gene match: 5. Germline CDR1 LGHDT, CDR2 YNNKEL (reference sequence). CDR3 region: CASSQALAGAWQYF. The DNA for the CDR3 is TGTGCCAGCAGCCAAGCACTAGCGGGAGCTTGGCAGTACTTC.

This clonotype was picked up a small number of times. This rearrangement joins TRBV4-1 to TRBJ2-5; D uncertain. This CDR3 has 14 residues. Per germline, CDR1 MGHRA and CDR2 YSYEKL. Trimming took 1 base from V and 1 from J, leaving 7 bases between them. CDR3 sequence (DNA): TGCGCCAGCAGCCAAGGTTTGACCCAAGAGACCCAGTACTTC. As protein: CASSQGLTQETQYF.

This clonotype was recorded a few times. The V and J genes are TRBV4-1 and TRBJ2-7; perhaps TRBD2 as D (5 bases). The J call could be wrong; TRBJ2-5 is a better fit for the DNA end. The CDR3 has 15 amino acids. Germline CDR1 reads MGHRA; CDR2 reads YSYEKL. CDR3 sequence (DNA): TGCGCCAGCAGCCAAGGTTTGGCAACTAGGGAGACCCAGTACTTC. Translation gives CASSQGLATRETQYF.

The gene calls are TRBV6-5 and TRBJ1-1; tentatively, D is TRBD1 (5 bases). Germline loops: CDR1 MNHEY, CDR2 SVGAGI. The CDR3 length is 18 residues. The V and J ends lost 0 bases and 3 bases respectively, with 20 bases between them. CDR3 sequence reads: CASSYSMDGTGRDTEAFF. The CDR3 DNA sequence: TGTGCCAGCAGTTACTCGATGGACGGGACCGGGAGGGACACTGAAGCTTTCTTT.

The chain employs TRBV10-3 and TRBJ2-1; tentative D call: TRBD2 (5 bases). The germline gives CDR1 ENHRY, CDR2 SYGVKD. V gave up 0 bases and J gave up 5 bases, with 11 bases separating them. The CDR3 length is 15 residues. The CDR3 DNA is TGTGCCATCAGTGAGTCCTTGGGAGTGGACAATGAGCAGTTCTTC. This gives the protein CAISESLGVDNEQFF.

This sequence joins TRBV5-1 and TRBJ2-3; D not resolved. The germline V gene encodes CDR1 SGHRS and CDR2 YFSETQ. The CDR3 covers 13 residues. V was clipped by 3 bases and J by 2 bases, with 7 bases between them. The CDR3 reads CASSWAVTDTQYF. As DNA, the CDR3 is TGCGCCAGCAGCTGGGCGGTCACAGATACGCAGTATTTT.

Here the CDR3 reads CSVESGQGRSYNEQFF. CDR3 bases: TGCAGCGTTGAATCTGGGCAGGGAAGGTCCTACAATGAGCAGTTCTTC. This chain joins TRBV29-1 and TRBJ2-1, with D perhaps TRBD1 (5 bases). V was shortened by 2 bases and J by 1 base, with 15 bases between the two germline ends. Germline-derived CDR1 and CDR2 are SQVTM and ANQGSEA. The CDR3 is made up of 16 amino acids.

Concerning this clonotype: At one of its ends the junction is not consistent with the germline gene, which may arise from a read error. The chain carries TRBV5-5 and TRBJ1-6, with a tentative D call TRBD1 (5 bases). From germline, CDR1 is SGHKS and CDR2 YYEKEE (reference sequence). The CDR3 runs 15 residues. CDR3 amino acids: CASSQARGRNSPLHF. CDR3 nucleotides: TGCGCCAGCAGCCAAGCCCGGGGCAGGAATTCACCCCTCCACTTT. Full variable domain (missing parts from reference TRBV5-5 and TRBJ1-6): DAGVTQSPTHLIKTRGQQVTLRCSPISGHKSVSWYQQVLGQGPQFIFQYYEKEERGRGNFPDRFSARQFPNYSSELNVNALLLGDSALYLCASSQARGRNSPLHFGNGTRLTVT.

V and J are TRBV15 and TRBJ2-4, with D unresolved. This CDR3 is 11 amino acids long. Trimming removed 5 bases from V and 8 bases from J, with 7 bases in between. Germline loops: CDR1 LNHNV, CDR2 YYDKDF (reference sequence). This CDR3 reads CATSYRDIQYF. The CDR3 region has the DNA TGTGCCACCAGCTATCGAGACATTCAGTACTTC.

Only a few counts were recorded for this clonotype. The chain uses TRBV7-2 and TRBJ2-7, with a weak D call TRBD2 (5 bases). The CDR3 covers 15 residues. Trimming took 1 base from V and 3 from J, leaving 13 bases between them. Germline V gene sequence: CDR1 SGHTA, CDR2 FQGNSA. The CDR3 nucleotides read TGTGCCAGCAGCTTAGAGGCTTACGGAGGCTACGAGCAGTACTTC. This sequence encodes CASSLEAYGGYEQYF.

This clonotype was detected only a few times. The chain is built from TRBV10-3 and TRBJ1-2; unclear D gene. The CDR3 is 13 amino acids. The V gene lost 11 bases and the J gene lost 2 bases, with 15 bases spanning the gap. Germline V gene data show CDR1 as ENHRY and CDR2 as SYGVKD. CDR3 amino acids: CAVSGSRNYGYTF. The CDR3 nucleotides read TGTGCCGTATCGGGTTCGAGGAACTATGGCTACACCTTC.

This sequence joins TRBV5-1 and TRBJ2-3, with D hard to call. Germline CDR1 is SGHRS and CDR2 is YFSETQ. V gave up 3 bases and J gave up 6 bases, with 8 bases separating them. The CDR3 totals 12 residues. CDR3: CASSSRPDTQYF. The CDR3 DNA is TGCGCCAGCAGCTCCCGCCCCGATACGCAGTATTTT.

This clonotype was observed a handful of times. J is TRBJ2-3 and V is TRBV28; D ambiguous. The CDR3 has 15 residues. Germline lookup yields CDR1 MDHEN and CDR2 SYDVKM. Trimming removed 5 bases from V and 0 bases from J, with 12 bases in between. The CDR3 protein is CASSKTASSTDTQYF. The CDR3 DNA reads TGTGCCAGCAGTAAGACTGCCTCAAGCACAGATACGCAGTATTTT.

This chain connects TRBV29-1 to TRBJ2-1; D remains unclear. With the DNA end fitting TRBJ2-7 better, the J assignment may be wrong. CDR1 SQVTM and CDR2 ANQGSEA come from the germline V gene. This CDR3 has 14 amino acids. This CDR3 reads CSVASDNTYNEQYF. CDR3 DNA: TGCAGCGTTGCGTCCGACAATACCTACAATGAGCAGTACTTC.

This clonotype is a singleton in its sample. The chain joins TRBV5-1 to TRBJ2-7; D gene unclear. Per germline, CDR1 SGHRS and CDR2 YFSETQ. Trimming left V 0 bases short and J 7 bases short, with 20 bases between. The CDR3 is made up of 16 amino acids. The CDR3 reads CASSLADFSSYNEQYF. In nucleotides, the CDR3 is TGCGCCAGCAGCTTGGCCGACTTTAGCTCCTACAATGAGCAGTACTTC.

The chain links TRBV9 to TRBJ1-1, with D tentatively TRBD1 (5 bases). In germline, CDR1 is SGDLS, CDR2 YYNGEE. There are 14 residues in the CDR3. Trimming removed 0 bases at V and 5 bases at J, with 11 bases between. Here the CDR3 reads CASSVARERTEAFF. In nucleotides, the CDR3 is TGTGCCAGCAGCGTAGCCAGGGAGAGAACTGAAGCTTTCTTT.

This chain uses TRBV7-2 with TRBJ2-4, with 9 bases identical to TRBD1. Trimming removed 5 bases from V and 5 bases from J; junction bases left unmatched: 7. Germline lookup yields CDR1 SGHTA and CDR2 FQGNSA. The CDR3 is made up of 15 amino acids. The CDR3 DNA is TGTGCCAGCAGCCCGGGGGGACAGGGCCAAAACATTCAGTACTTC. Protein sequence: CASSPGGQGQNIQYF.

Turning to this clonotype: One end of the junction does not line up with germline, which may come from a read error. V and J are TRBV4-3 and TRBJ2-7; no reliable D call. The CDR3 totals 14 residues. Germline CDR1 LGHNA, CDR2 YSLEER. The CDR3 here is CASSQDDSSNEQSF. CDR3 nucleotides: TGCGCCAGCAGCCAAGATGATTCCAGTAATGAGCAGTCCTTC.

The V gene is TRBV12-3 or TRBV12-4, the J gene TRBJ2-3; 7 bases agree with TRBD2. Trimming took 6 bases from V and 2 from J; bases not matched to a gene: 11. CDR3 length equals 16 residues. CDR3 region: CASSPPGLTNTDTQYF. The CDR3 nucleotides are TGTGCCAGCAGCCCCCCGGGACTAACGAACACAGATACGCAGTATTTT.

This chain links TRBV6-1 with TRBJ1-1; weak D call: TRBD1 (6 bases). CDR3 size: 14 residues. V was clipped by 2 bases and J by 1 base, with 8 bases between them. Germline values: CDR1 MNHNS, CDR2 SASEGT. The CDR3 nucleotides read TGTGCCAGCAGTGAACACAGGGCGAACACTGAAGCTTTCTTT. Protein product: CASSEHRANTEAFF.